Below, 22 T cell receptor beta chains from the same sample are listed, as sequenced in a study of tumor-infiltrating lymphocytes in primary liver carcinoma. Blood RNA was derived from unsorted whole blood, and germline DNA was extracted too. Using a constant-region primer together with ProtoScript II reverse transcriptase, TCR beta cDNA was made from 500 ng of total RNA. Amplification in three nested multiplex PCR rounds with slightly modified ARM-PCR gave rise to TCR beta libraries. The first two PCR rounds used TRBV1-TRBV30 primers with a Cbeta primer, 9 to 11 cycles each. TCRdb re-called the multiplex PCR reads through MiXCR, storing one row per CDR3 protein. In the table there are approximately 210,000 distinct CDR3 sequences, less than 70% of which are singletons. Sequences were obtained from peripheral blood. These receptors came from a woman in her fifties or sixties with primary liver carcinoma and hepatitis B virus infection.

The V and J genes are TRBV5-6 and TRBJ2-5, with D perhaps TRBD2 (6 bases). The CDR3 totals 13 residues. Trimming pared 9 bases from V and 10 bases from J, leaving 22 bases between. Germline V gene sequence: CDR1 SGHDT, CDR2 YYEEEE. The CDR3: CANNLAEWGDQYF. Written as DNA, the CDR3 is TGTGCCAACAACTTGGCCGAGTGGGGGGACCAGTACTTC.

To note about this clonotype: Relative to the germline gene, one junction end is altered; a read error may explain this. The chain employs TRBV29-1 and TRBJ1-5; D not certain. Germline CDR1 reads SQVTM; CDR2 reads ANQGSEA. The CDR3 is made up of 13 amino acids. The CDR3 protein is CSVQGYGNQRQHF. The CDR3 bases are TGCAGTGTTCAAGGGTACGGCAATCAGCGCCAGCATTTT.

The V call is TRBV5-1, the J call TRBJ1-6, with D perhaps TRBD1 (5 bases). The V end lost 1 base, the J end lost 9 bases, and 14 bases lay between the germline ends. Per the germline V gene, CDR1 is SGHRS and CDR2 is YFSETQ. The CDR3 is made up of 15 amino acids. The chain's CDR3 is CASSLKEGRSSPLHF. CDR3 DNA sequence: TGCGCCAGCAGCTTGAAAGAGGGGAGATCTTCACCCCTCCACTTT.

This clonotype was seen a single time. Germline is not matched at one junction end, which may reflect a read error. The chain combines TRBV29-1 with TRBJ2-1, with TRBD2 as a possible D gene (6 bases). CDR1 SQVTM and CDR2 ANQGSEA come from the germline V gene. The CDR3 loop spans 15 amino acids. The DNA of the CDR3 is TGCAGCGCCCCTTCCCGCGGGGTGGCGGACAATGAGCACTTCTTT. This encodes CSAPSRGVADNEHFF.

About this clonotype itself: The junction differs from germline at one of its ends, possibly a read error. The gene calls are TRBV29-1 and TRBJ2-3; 7 nucleotides match TRBD1. Germline V gene lookup returns CDR1 SQVTM and CDR2 ANQGSEA. The CDR3 is 12 residues long. CDR3 loop: CSVVKGANTKYF. Written as DNA, the CDR3 is TGCAGCGTTGTAAAGGGGGCAAATACGAAGTATTTT.

Turning to this clonotype: The junction departs from the called germline gene at one end, perhaps through a read error. The chain couples TRBV6-1 to TRBJ1-5; unclear D gene. The CDR3 extends over 14 amino acids. The germline gives CDR1 MNHNS, CDR2 SASEGT. The CDR3 spells CASSHEGGNQHQHF. The DNA for the CDR3 is TGTGCCAGCAGCCATGAGGGAGGAAATCAGCACCAGCATTTT.

This clonotype was picked up a small number of times. V and J are TRBV5-4 and TRBJ1-5; D gene unclear. The length of the CDR3 is 12 residues. Germline V CDR1 and CDR2: SGHNT, YYREEE (reference sequence). Trimming took off 4 bases at V and 6 bases at J, with 8 bases between the two ends. The CDR3 bases are TGTGCCAGCAGCACTCCCAGTCAGCCCCAGCATTTT. Protein: CASSTPSQPQHF. The full variable domain, completed using reference TRBV5-4 and TRBJ1-5, is ETGVTQSPTHLIKTRGQQVTLRCSSQSGHNTVSWYQQALGQGPQFIFQYYREEENGRGNFPPRFSGLQFPNYSSELNVNALELDDSALYLCASSTPSQPQHFGDGTRLSIL.

In the case of this clonotype: At one end the junction does not follow the germline gene, possibly because of a read error. The chain is built from TRBV11-2 and TRBJ2-1; 7 bases agree with TRBD2. The germline gives CDR1 SGHAT, CDR2 FQNNGV. This CDR3 region has 18 residues. This chain's CDR3 is CASSLPGASGAVYNEQFF. CDR3 nucleotides: TGCGCCAGCAGCTTACCCGGGGCTAGCGGAGCCGTCTACAATGAGCAGTTCTTC.

The rearrangement joins TRBV14 to TRBJ2-3; D call uncertain. Germline V lookup: CDR1 SGHDN, CDR2 FVKESK. V lost 1 base, J lost 4 bases, and 12 bases lay in between. The CDR3 runs to 15 residues. The CDR3 loop reads CASSQGIARPDTQYF. For the CDR3, the DNA is TGTGCCAGCAGCCAAGGGATAGCTCGCCCAGATACGCAGTATTTT.

A note on this clonotype: An end of the junction does not agree with germline; a read error may underlie this. The chain links TRBV11-2 to TRBJ2-2, with a possible D match to TRBD2 (6 bases). Per the germline V gene, CDR1 is SGHAT and CDR2 is FQNNGV. The CDR3 is 15 residues long. The CDR3 spells CTSSPPPTRTGELFF. In nucleotides, the CDR3 is TGTACCAGCAGTCCACCCCCGACTAGAACCGGGGAGCTGTTTTTT.

As regards this clonotype: A much larger clone sits a single nucleotide away, making a read error possible. The rearrangement uses TRBV12-3 or TRBV12-4 and TRBJ1-1; 10 bases line up with TRBD1. The junction had 8 bases not matched to a gene; V was cut back by 7 bases and J by 6 bases. CDR3 length: 14 residues. CDR3 amino acids: CASKTGTGDAEAFF. In nucleotides, the CDR3 is TGTGCCAGCAAGACCGGGACAGGGGACGCTGAAGCTTTCTTT.

Comment on this clonotype: The conserved phenylalanine or tryptophan is not found at the CDR3 terminus, so this likely reflects a read error. V gene TRBV4-1 combines with J gene TRBJ1-1; D gene unclear. V lost 0 bases, J lost 1 base, and 6 bases lay in between. The CDR3 spans 14 residues. Germline CDR1 MGHRA, CDR2 YSYEKL. CDR3 bases: TGCGCCAGCAGCCAAGATGTGAAGAACACTGAAGCTTTCCTT. It translates to CASSQDVKNTEAFL.

This chain joins TRBV11-2 and TRBJ2-7; possible D gene TRBD1, 6 bases. The V gene's germline CDR1 is SGHAT and CDR2 FQNNGV. The CDR3 runs 15 residues. Trimming took 9 bases from V and 0 from J, leaving 18 bases between them. CDR3 nucleotide sequence: TGTGCCAGGGGCTTACGGACAGAGAGCTCCTACGAGCAGTACTTC. This encodes CARGLRTESSYEQYF.

The rearrangement links TRBV5-4 to TRBJ2-7; TRBD2 matches at 8 bases. Unmatched junction bases numbered 6, after V lost 0 bases and J lost 4 bases. Germline V CDR1 and CDR2: SGHNT, YYREEE (reference sequence). The CDR3 contains 15 residues. CDR3 DNA sequence: TGTGCCAGCAGCTTGGAAGCGGGAGTGGCTTACGAGCAGTACTTC. As protein: CASSLEAGVAYEQYF.

For this clonotype: Since a much larger clone is just one base distant, this may be a read error. This sequence joins TRBV5-5 and TRBJ2-1; D perhaps matches TRBD2 (5 bases). The CDR3 spans 15 residues. Germline V gene data show CDR1 as SGHKS and CDR2 as YYEKEE (reference sequence). Trimming shortened V by 0 bases and J by 7 bases, and 14 bases separated the two germline ends. The CDR3 nucleotides are TGTGCCAGCAGCTTGGAACTAGTCGAGCGGAATGAGCAGTTCTTC. Translation: CASSLELVERNEQFF.

With respect to this clonotype: One end of the junction varies from germline; a read error may be responsible. The chain carries TRBV11-2 and TRBJ2-6, with D tentatively TRBD1 or TRBD2 (5 bases each). Germline CDR1 is SGHAT and CDR2 is FQNNGV. This CDR3 region has 16 residues. The CDR3 nucleotides are TGTGCCAGCAGCTTGGGACGGAACTCTGGGACCAACGTCCTGAGTTTC. It is translated as CASSLGRNSGTNVLSF.

This clonotype was seen a few times. This may come from a read error, since a much larger clone is one base off. V and J are TRBV2 and TRBJ2-7, with a possible D match to TRBD1 (5 bases). The germline gives CDR1 SNHLY, CDR2 FYNNEI. This CDR3 region has 11 residues. The chain's CDR3 is CASSQGLELYF. In nucleotides, the CDR3 is TGTGCCAGCAGCCAGGGTCTTGAGCTGTACTTC.

This clonotype was seen a few times. The junction shows a germline mismatch at one end, possibly a read error. This chain uses TRBV11-2 with TRBJ2-3; possible D gene TRBD2, 6 bases. The CDR3 has 14 amino acids. Germline V lookup: CDR1 SGHAT, CDR2 FQNNGV. Here the CDR3 DNA reads TGTGTCAGCAGCCCCGGACTACCTACAGATACGCAGTATTTT. It yields the protein CVSSPGLPTDTQYF.

Remarks on this clonotype: An end of the junction does not agree with germline; a read error may underlie this. The V gene is TRBV11-2, the J gene TRBJ2-7; D is tentatively TRBD1 or TRBD2 (6 bases each). The germline V gene encodes CDR1 SGHAT and CDR2 FQNNGV. CDR3 size: 16 residues. Here the CDR3 DNA reads TGTGCCAGCGGCTTAGGAGGGGGAGTCGGCACCTTCGAGCAGTACTTC. It is translated as CASGLGGGVGTFEQYF.

The chain has TRBV9 and TRBJ2-7; TRBD2 agrees at 7 bases. The CDR3 has 16 amino acids. After removal of 4 bases from V and 3 bases from J, the junction contained 13 bases not matched to a gene. Germline V gene lookup returns CDR1 SGDLS and CDR2 YYNGEE. This CDR3 is CASSLLKASGDYEQYF. The CDR3 nucleotides are TGTGCCAGCAGCCTTTTGAAGGCTAGCGGAGACTACGAGCAGTACTTC.

Remarks on this clonotype: At one of its ends the junction is not consistent with the germline gene, which may arise from a read error. The chain links TRBV11-1 to TRBJ2-5; D is perhaps TRBD1 (6 bases). The CDR3 is 15 residues long. Germline-derived CDR1 and CDR2 are SGHAT and FQDESV (reference sequence). CDR3 in DNA: TGTGCCAGCAGCTTGGGGACATCATACCAAGAGACCCAGCACTTC. Its translation: CASSLGTSYQETQHF. Looking up the rest from reference TRBV11-1 and TRBJ2-5 gives the full variable domain: EAEVAQSPRYKITEKSQAVAFWCDPISGHATLYWYRQILGQGPELLVQFQDESVVDDSQLPKDRFSAERLKGVDSTLKIQPAELGDSAMYLCASSLGTSYQETQHFGPGTRLLVL.

Turning to this clonotype: This clone may be a read error of a much larger clone one base away. The chain couples TRBV6-5 to TRBJ2-7; 9 bases are a match to TRBD1. The V gene's germline CDR1 is MNHEY and CDR2 SVGAGI. The CDR3 extends over 13 amino acids. CDR3 loop: CAGRRGTGFEQYF. DNA of the CDR3: TGTGCCGGCAGGCGCGGGACAGGGTTCGAGCAGTACTTC.